The 24 T cell receptor beta chains presented below share a single source sample, sequenced in a study of shared clonotypes between healthy human individuals. Only in-frame clones appear in the TCRdb table, and some are missing; sequencing was by immunoSEQ multiplex PCR. There are millions of clones in the sample; roughly 94% occur only once, and approximately 0.13% lies in the top ten. Input material: naive CD4+ T cells sorted from blood. Subset noted: CD45RA+ positively selected. The receptors here all came from a man between 18 and 29 years old in good health.

On this clone: Other DNA sequences in this sample translate to the same CDR3. This sequence joins TRBV28 and TRBJ2-7; 11 positions agree with TRBD1. The CDR3 covers 13 residues. V was clipped by 7 bases and J by 6 bases; unmatched bases: 5. Germline V gene data show CDR1 as MDHEN and CDR2 as SYDVKM. DNA of the CDR3: TGTGCCAGCATCCCGGGACAGGGGGGCGAGCAGTACTTC. Protein sequence: CASIPGQGGEQYF.

The rearrangement links TRBV19 to TRBJ1-2; D is ambiguous. V lost 4 bases and J 1 base, leaving 22 bases between the germline ends. The length of the CDR3 is 18 residues. The germline CDR1 and CDR2 sequences are LNHDA and SQIVND (reference sequence). This chain's CDR3 is CASSNDLEAFSINYGYTF. The CDR3 DNA reads as TGTGCCAGTAGTAATGACTTGGAGGCATTTTCGATTAACTATGGCTACACCTTC.

The J gene is TRBJ2-7, the V gene TRBV9, with 9 bases fitting TRBD2. J was trimmed by 7 bases and V by 0 bases; bases with no gene match: 5. The CDR3 loop spans 14 amino acids. CDR1 and CDR2 (germline): SGDLS, YYNGEE. CDR3 nucleotide sequence: TGTGCCAGCAGCGTAGACGCTAGCGGGACGGAGCAGTACTTC. Translated: CASSVDASGTEQYF.

The rearrangement links TRBV5-1 to TRBJ1-2; tentatively, D is TRBD1 (5 bases). V lost 0 bases and J 1 base, leaving 10 bases between the germline ends. The CDR3 length is 15 residues. Germline V gene data show CDR1 as SGHRS and CDR2 as YFSETQ. The CDR3: CASSLALGGNYGYTF. Written as DNA, the CDR3 is TGCGCCAGCAGCTTGGCGCTGGGGGGTAACTATGGCTACACCTTC.

The CDR3 loop is CASSVAPSPLAGVYEQYF. Written as DNA, the CDR3 is TGTGCCAGCAGCGTAGCCCCCTCACCTCTAGCGGGAGTCTACGAGCAGTACTTC. The rearrangement joins TRBV9 to TRBJ2-7; 10 nucleotides line up with TRBD2. Germline-derived CDR1 and CDR2 are SGDLS and YYNGEE. J was trimmed by 3 bases and V by 0 bases; bases with no gene match: 12. This CDR3 is built from 18 residues. The full variable domain, rest sourced from reference TRBV9 and TRBJ2-7, is DSGVTQTPKHLITATGQRVTLRCSPRSGDLSVYWYQQSLDQGLQFLIQYYNGEERAKGNILERFSAQQFPDLHSELNLSSLELGDSALYFCASSVAPSPLAGVYEQYFGPGTRLTVT.

J is TRBJ2-3 and V is TRBV7-9; no clear D gene. V shed 5 bases and J shed 6 bases, with 9 bases lying between them. The CDR3 has 12 residues. Per germline, CDR1 SEHNR and CDR2 FQNEAQ (reference sequence). The CDR3 loop reads CASSDRSDTQYF. The CDR3, as DNA: TGTGCCAGCAGCGATCGCAGCGATACGCAGTATTTT.

This rearrangement joins TRBV5-4 to TRBJ2-2; 11 bases align to TRBD1. Germline CDR1 SGHNT, CDR2 YYREEE (reference sequence). With 4 bases clipped from V and 0 bases from J, the junction kept 11 bases outside the gene matches. CDR3 size: 19 residues. CDR3 loop: CASSPRSGTGGSNTGELFF. CDR3 DNA sequence: TGTGCCAGCAGCCCACGCTCCGGGACAGGGGGGTCGAACACCGGGGAGCTGTTTTTT.

This clone was seen once. The chain recombines TRBV10-1 with TRBJ2-2; D is ambiguous. Germline V gene sequence: CDR1 WNHNN, CDR2 SYGVQD (reference sequence). Trimming removed 4 bases from V and 5 bases from J, with 14 bases in between. The CDR3 is made up of 15 amino acids. The CDR3 spells CASSVERRPTGELFF. Here the CDR3 DNA reads TGCGCCAGCAGTGTTGAACGCAGGCCAACCGGGGAGCTGTTTTTT.

The chain has TRBV4-1 and TRBJ2-5, with TRBD1 matching over 11 bases. J was trimmed by 3 bases and V by 3 bases; bases with no gene match: 3. The germline V gene has CDR1 MGHRA and CDR2 YSYEKL. The CDR3 sequence is 15 residues long. The CDR3: CASSQGGQGEETQYF. The CDR3 DNA follows: TGCGCCAGCAGCCAGGGGGGACAGGGGGAAGAGACCCAGTACTTC.

This chain uses TRBV13 with TRBJ1-1, with D unclear. V dropped 1 base and J dropped 0 bases, with 3 bases sitting between them. There are 13 residues in the CDR3. Per the germline V gene, CDR1 is PRHDT and CDR2 is FYEKMQ (reference sequence). CDR3 region: CASSLAMNTEAFF. The CDR3 DNA is TGTGCCAGCAGCTTAGCGATGAACACTGAAGCTTTCTTT.

This sequence joins TRBV6-5 and TRBJ1-1; no clear D. CDR1 MNHEY and CDR2 SVGAGI come from the germline V gene. V was pared by 8 bases and J by 2 bases, with 12 bases between. This CDR3 region has 13 residues. The CDR3 spells CASSRKINTEAFF. DNA of the CDR3: TGTGCCAGCTCGCGGAAGATTAACACTGAAGCTTTCTTT.

CDR3 amino acids: CASSRDSQAKNIQYF. The CDR3, as DNA: TGTGCCAGCAGTCGGGACAGCCAAGCCAAAAACATTCAGTACTTC. This chain connects TRBV27 to TRBJ2-4, with 7 positions matching TRBD1. Germline V gene data show CDR1 as MNHEY and CDR2 as SMNVEV (reference sequence). The V and J ends lost 5 bases and 0 bases, in that order; junction bases with no gene match: 4. The CDR3 sequence is 15 residues long.

The chain has TRBV6-1 and TRBJ1-1, with 7 positions matching TRBD1. Losses at the gene ends were 6 bases for V and 6 bases for J; bases not matched to a gene: 10. The CDR3 spans 14 residues. Germline V gives CDR1 MNHNS, CDR2 SASEGT. In DNA form, the CDR3 reads TGTGCCAGCAGCCGCGACAGGGCGGGTCCTGAAGCTTTCTTT. Protein sequence: CASSRDRAGPEAFF.

A few counts support this clone. V is TRBV10-1 and J is TRBJ1-2; 9 bases are a match to TRBD1. Germline V gives CDR1 WNHNN, CDR2 SYGVQD (reference sequence). CDR3 length equals 13 residues. V lost 5 bases and J lost 4; bases outside the gene matches: 2. CDR3 coding DNA: TGCGCCAGCAGTCGGGGACAGGGCTATGGCTACACCTTC. Amino acid sequence: CASSRGQGYGYTF.

This clone was seen only once. The CDR3 DNA reads TGTGCCAGCAGTGAAGCAGGCGATACAGTGGGCACTGAAGCTTTCTTT. Translating it yields CASSEAGDTVGTEAFF. The chain links TRBV2 to TRBJ1-1; D is unresolved. Trimming took 0 bases from V and 4 from J, leaving 15 bases between them. This CDR3 has 16 residues. Germline-derived CDR1 and CDR2 are SNHLY and FYNNEI. Full variable domain (remainder filled in from reference TRBV2 and TRBJ1-1): EPEVTQTPSHQVTQMGQEVILRCVPISNHLYFYWYRQILGQKVEFLVSFYNNEISEKSEIFDDQFSVERPDGSNFTLKIRSTKLEDSAMYFCASSEAGDTVGTEAFFGQGTRLTVV.

The chain carries TRBV7-2 and TRBJ2-7; 8 bases map to TRBD2. The CDR3 consists of 14 residues. With 0 bases clipped from V and 7 bases from J, the junction kept 5 bases outside the gene matches. Germline V gives CDR1 SGHTA, CDR2 FQGNSA. The CDR3 spells CASSLASGTREQYF. The CDR3 nucleotides are TGTGCCAGCAGCTTAGCTAGCGGGACTAGGGAGCAGTACTTC.

On this clone itself: Other DNA sequences within the sample encode an identical CDR3. CDR3 loop: CASSPGTANQPQHF. The CDR3 DNA follows: TGTGCCAGCAGCCCCGGGACAGCCAATCAGCCCCAGCATTTT. This chain connects TRBV6-5 to TRBJ1-5, with 7 bases fitting TRBD1. The CDR3 length is 14 residues. CDR1 and CDR2 (germline): MNHEY, SVGAGI. The J segment lost 3 bases and the V segment lost 6 bases, leaving 5 bases of the junction unmatched.

Worth noting for this clone: Other nucleotide sequences in the sample specify the same CDR3. The rearrangement uses TRBV19 and TRBJ2-7; no clear D. The CDR3 runs 14 residues. CDR1 and CDR2 (germline): LNHDA, SQIVND (reference sequence). V was shortened by 1 base and J by 0 bases, with 7 bases between the two germline ends. The CDR3 reads CASSIGGSSYEQYF. The CDR3 bases are TGTGCCAGTAGTATAGGCGGCAGCTCCTACGAGCAGTACTTC.

J is TRBJ1-2 and V is TRBV25-1; perhaps TRBD1 as D (5 bases). From germline, CDR1 is MGHDK and CDR2 SYGVNS. Trimming shortened V by 6 bases and J by 0 bases, and 11 bases separated the two germline ends. The CDR3 covers 14 residues. CDR3 amino acids: CASSRGDSNYGYTF. The DNA of the CDR3 is TGTGCCAGCAGCCGTGGGGACTCTAACTATGGCTACACCTTC.

The chain employs TRBV11-3 and TRBJ2-3; 9 positions match TRBD2. The germline V gene has CDR1 SGHNT and CDR2 YENEEA. V dropped 5 bases and J dropped 2; count of bases not matched to a gene: 2. This CDR3 has 14 residues. The CDR3 DNA reads TGTGCCAGCAGCCGCGGGGGGGCCACAGATACGCAGTATTTT. Translating gives CASSRGGATDTQYF.

The V gene is TRBV11-2, the J gene TRBJ2-5, with 7 bases that match TRBD1. J lost 5 bases, V lost 4 bases, and 10 bases had no gene match. Germline loops: CDR1 SGHAT, CDR2 FQNNGV. The CDR3 loop spans 15 amino acids. The CDR3 DNA reads as TGTGCCAGCAGCTCGTACACGGGACAGATGGAGACCCAGTACTTC. This translates into CASSSYTGQMETQYF.

The genes are TRBV6-4 and TRBJ1-2; tentatively, D is TRBD1 (5 bases). Germline V lookup: CDR1 MRHNA, CDR2 SNTAGT. V was shortened by 4 bases and J by 8 bases, with 14 bases between the two germline ends. The CDR3 is made up of 13 amino acids. CDR3 DNA: TGTGCCAGCAGTGCAGAACGGGGCGACGGCTACACCTTC. Translated, it gives CASSAERGDGYTF.

The J gene is TRBJ1-4, the V gene TRBV27, with 8 bases identical to TRBD1. The CDR3 has 18 residues. Trimming removed 2 bases from V and 0 bases from J; junction bases left unmatched: 8. Germline loops: CDR1 MNHEY, CDR2 SMNVEV (reference sequence). CDR3 region: CASSLRTGQVTTNEKLFF. Written as DNA, the CDR3 is TGTGCCAGCAGTTTAAGGACGGGACAGGTTACAACTAATGAAAAACTGTTTTTT.

To note about this clone: A clone one base away is much larger, so this may be a read error. V usage is TRBV6-5 and J usage is TRBJ2-1; tentative D call: TRBD1 (6 bases). CDR1 is MNHEY, CDR2 SVGAGI, per germline. The V end was cut by 6 bases, the J end by 5 bases, with 11 bases between. The CDR3 spans 13 residues. This CDR3 is CASSRGQNNEQFF. The DNA of the CDR3 is TGTGCCAGCAGCAGAGGACAGAACAATGAGCAGTTCTTC.